Listed here is a single T cell receptor beta chain. It lacks a known antigen. No much larger clone exists at a distance of one base, and base qualities are not known. These data come from a study of control samples from healthy donors and cancer patients (TCRdb year 2020). V sheds 4 bases and J sheds 4 bases, leaving 8 bases between their ends. The germline V gene specifies SGDLS as CDR1 and YYNGEE as CDR2. The CDR3 numbers 13 residues from cysteine through phenylalanine. The read is trimmed to its CDR3 DNA, 39 bases read in frame from base 1. The library came from the immunoSEQ multiplex PCR assay. This immuneACCESS table, as held by TCRdb, lists in-frame sequences with V and J called but not all clones. Of the missing ones, under half trace to an unresolved V gene in checked studies; the others have no known cause. The sample includes about 96,000 clones, with 80% to 95% observed a single time. Of the sample, about 7.3% is held by the ten largest clones.

This clonotype was obtained from a man younger than 35 in good health. Sequenced: blood. Here the chain combines TRBV9 and TRBJ1-4; the D segment cannot be called with confidence. The CDR3 region reads CASSSEFNEKLFF. The sequenced DNA: TGTGCCAGCAGCTCAGAATTTAATGAAAAACTGTTTTTT.